What follows describes a single T cell receptor beta chain. What it recognizes is unknown. The table came from immunoSEQ multiplex PCR; TCRdb's copy has only in-frame clones and leaves some out. The sample records some 1 million clones, under 80% being singletons. This record comes from a study of shared clonotypes between healthy human individuals. General observations from the study: A generally larger estimated richness was seen in naive subsets than in memory subsets. Clonotype sharing levels among donors were expected to vary with sequencing depth. The sharing of 4% to 5.5% of naive CD4 clonotypes was seen across a handful of donors.

V lost 3 bases, J lost 3 bases, and 12 bases lay in between. The length of the CDR3 is 15 residues. Germline CDR1 reads ENHRY; CDR2 reads SYGVKD. Memory CD4+ cells were the fraction left after CD45RA+ naive selection. This chain joins TRBV10-3 and TRBJ1-3, with D perhaps TRBD1 (5 bases). The clonotype comes from a man in his late teens or twenties in good health. The specimen sequenced was memory CD4+ T cells sorted from blood. Subset defined: CD45RA-negative fraction. The CDR3 loop is CAISDSRANGNTIYF. CDR3 coding DNA: TGTGCCATCAGTGACTCCAGGGCTAATGGAAACACCATATATTTT.